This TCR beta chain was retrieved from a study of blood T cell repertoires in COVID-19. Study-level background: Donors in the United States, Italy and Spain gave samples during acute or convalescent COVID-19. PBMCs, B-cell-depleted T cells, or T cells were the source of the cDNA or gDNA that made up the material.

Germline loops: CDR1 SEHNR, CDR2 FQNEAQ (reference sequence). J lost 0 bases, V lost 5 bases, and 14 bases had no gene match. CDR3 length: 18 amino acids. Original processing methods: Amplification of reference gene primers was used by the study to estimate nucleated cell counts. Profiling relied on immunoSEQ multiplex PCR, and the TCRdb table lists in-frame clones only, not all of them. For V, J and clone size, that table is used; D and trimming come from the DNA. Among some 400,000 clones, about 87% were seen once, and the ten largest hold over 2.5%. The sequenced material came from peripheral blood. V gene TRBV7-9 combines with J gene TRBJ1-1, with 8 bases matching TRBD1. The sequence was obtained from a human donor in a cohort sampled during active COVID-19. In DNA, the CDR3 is TGTGCCAGCAGCCCGCCCCCACCAGGGGGCCGCATGAACACTGAAGCTTTCTTT. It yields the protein CASSPPPPGGRMNTEAFF.